Sequencing of this T cell receptor (beta chain) was carried out in a study of somatic mutations in cytotoxic T cells in rheumatoid arthritis. Study-level information: T-cell populations stained with V beta antibodies were in some cases flow-sorted at nearly 100% purity, including V beta1+ cells that were sequenced for TCRB. General study results and limits: The study found no significant difference in CD8+ T-cell clonality between rheumatoid arthritis patients and age-matched healthy controls. For rheumatoid arthritis patients, the slight TRBV07 underrepresentation lacked multiple-comparison adjustment.

Sequencing was performed with immunoSEQ multiplex PCR; in TCRdb, only in-frame clones are kept and a portion is missing. The sample includes roughly 20,000 clones, approximately 83% of them seen just once. This clone was observed once. What it binds is not known. With V trimmed by 3 bases and J by 1 base, 2 bases remained unmatched. Germline V gene sequence: CDR1 MDHEN, CDR2 SYDVKM. CDR3 length equals 14 residues. V is TRBV28 and J is TRBJ1-1; TRBD1 aligns across 7 bases. The source of this sequence is an adult with rheumatoid arthritis. Sequencing was carried out using CD8+ T cells sorted from blood. The chain's CDR3 is CASSFPGGNTEAFF. The CDR3 nucleotides are TGTGCCAGCAGTTTCCCAGGGGGGAACACTGAAGCTTTCTTT.